These T cell receptor beta chains were read from a single sample in a study of blood T cells in healthy people across ages. A single record per CDR3 protein comes from TCRdb applying MiXCR to the 5' RACE reads. The data show about 2 million distinct CDR3 sequences, 40% to 55% seen once. Sequencing used blood. The receptor source for this set is a middle-aged woman in good health. The CDR3 runs from the conserved cysteine through the conserved F or W. The D gene is left open where the match is weak. Clone size appears in some rows only: once, few, many, or a class for an expanded clone.

CDR3: CSALSPDAHEQYF
DNA: TGCAGTGCTCTATCCCCCGACGCCCACGAGCAGTACTTC
D: -
J: TRBJ2-7
V: TRBV20-1
size: -

CDR3: CASSQEGAEEETQYF
DNA: TGTGCCAGCAGCCAAGAAGGAGCGGAGGAAGAGACCCAGTACTTC
D: -
J: TRBJ2-5
V: TRBV4-2
size: -

CDR3: CASSLLGTPYEQYF
DNA: TGTGCCAGCAGCTTACTAGGGACACCCTACGAGCAGTACTTC
D: -
J: TRBJ2-7
V: TRBV7-2
size: -

CDR3: CASNGNGLISGANVLTF
DNA: TGTGCCAGCAATGGGAACGGACTAATATCTGGGGCCAACGTCCTGACTTTC
D: -
J: TRBJ2-6
V: TRBV6-1
size: -

CDR3: CSARDHAGGHDTQYF
DNA: TGCAGTGCTAGAGATCACGCCGGGGGGCATGATACGCAGTATTTT
D: -
J: TRBJ2-3
V: TRBV20-1
size: -

CDR3: CASSLVSGVYGYTF
DNA: TGTGCCAGCAGTTTGGTTTCCGGGGTCTATGGCTACACCTTC
D: -
J: TRBJ1-2
V: TRBV12-3/TRBV12-4
size: -

CDR3: CASSPGTARNGYTF
DNA: TGTGCCAGCAGCCCCGGGACAGCGCGAAATGGCTACACCTTC
D: TRBD1
J: TRBJ1-2
V: TRBV28
size: few

CDR3: CASSYSRGILGYTF
DNA: TGTGCCAGCAGTTACTCGAGGGGGATTCTCGGCTACACCTTC
D: -
J: TRBJ1-2
V: TRBV6-2/TRBV6-3
size: few

CDR3: CSASATNADTQYF
DNA: TGCAGTGCTAGTGCGACTAACGCAGATACGCAGTATTTT
D: -
J: TRBJ2-3
V: TRBV20-1
size: few

CDR3: CAISDPDGENEKLFF
DNA: TGTGCCATCAGTGATCCCGACGGGGAAAATGAAAAACTGTTTTTT
D: -
J: TRBJ1-4
V: TRBV10-3
size: -

CDR3: CASSFQRGGLSTDTQYF
DNA: TGTGCCAGCAGTTTTCAGCGGGGGGGCCTAAGCACAGATACGCAGTATTTT
D: TRBD2
J: TRBJ2-3
V: TRBV6-2/TRBV6-3
size: -

CDR3: CASSPWGSDEQYF
DNA: TGTGCCAGCAGCCCATGGGGGAGCGACGAGCAGTACTTC
D: -
J: TRBJ2-7
V: TRBV5-6
size: -

CDR3: CASSSGRYYGYTF
DNA: TGTGCCAGCAGCTCGGGACGCTACTATGGCTACACCTTC
D: -
J: TRBJ1-2
V: TRBV6-2/TRBV6-3
size: -

CDR3: CSTYTPPADNGQYF
DNA: TGCAGCACGTACACCCCGCCCGCGGACAACGGGCAGTACTTC
D: -
J: TRBJ2-5
V: TRBV29-1
size: -

CDR3: CASRSTLRGQGGSYEQYF
DNA: TGTGCCAGCAGGTCCACTTTAAGAGGACAGGGAGGGTCCTACGAGCAGTACTTC
D: -
J: TRBJ2-7
V: TRBV28
size: -

CDR3: CASSFTGQAHNSPLHF
DNA: TGTGCCAGCAGTTTCACGGGGCAGGCCCACAATTCACCCCTCCACTTT
D: -
J: TRBJ1-6
V: TRBV28
size: -

CDR3: CASTSPRDRPYNEQFF
DNA: TGTGCCAGCACCTCCCCCCGGGACAGGCCCTACAATGAGCAGTTCTTC
D: TRBD1
J: TRBJ2-1
V: TRBV7-9
size: -

CDR3: CASSSPRGSQETQYF
DNA: TGTGCCAGCAGCTCGCCGCGGGGTAGCCAAGAGACCCAGTACTTC
D: -
J: TRBJ2-5
V: TRBV7-9
size: few

CDR3: CASSLEGSKEQYF
DNA: TGTGCCAGCAGCTTAGAAGGGTCTAAAGAGCAGTACTTC
D: -
J: TRBJ2-7
V: TRBV7-9
size: few

CDR3: CASSQGWGRGNSPLHF
DNA: TGCGCCAGCAGCCAAGGGTGGGGGCGAGGGAATTCACCCCTCCACTTT
D: -
J: TRBJ1-6
V: TRBV4-1
size: -

CDR3: CASKGDFGSYEQYF
DNA: TGTGCCAGTAAGGGGGACTTTGGCTCCTACGAGCAGTACTTC
D: -
J: TRBJ2-7
V: TRBV6-5
size: -

CDR3: CSAWGLGEGNEQFF
DNA: TGCAGTGCTTGGGGACTGGGTGAAGGGAATGAGCAGTTCTTC
D: -
J: TRBJ2-1
V: TRBV20-1
size: -

CDR3: CASSFEGTYNEQFF
DNA: TGTGCCAGCAGTTTCGAGGGTACCTACAATGAGCAGTTCTTC
D: -
J: TRBJ2-1
V: TRBV27
size: few

CDR3: CASSLFSGGGPYNEQFF
DNA: TGTGCCAGCAGTTTGTTTAGCGGGGGGGGCCCCTACAATGAGCAGTTCTTC
D: TRBD2
J: TRBJ2-1
V: TRBV12-3/TRBV12-4
size: -

CDR3: CASSQDARVGTEAFF
DNA: TGCGCCAGCAGCCAAGATGCCAGGGTTGGCACTGAAGCTTTCTTT
D: -
J: TRBJ1-1
V: TRBV4-3
size: -

CDR3: CASSVFAGNEQFF
DNA: TGTGCCAGCAGTGTCTTTGCCGGGAATGAGCAGTTCTTC
D: -
J: TRBJ2-1
V: TRBV6-1
size: -

CDR3: CASSTPSGGSSYNEQYF
DNA: TGTGCCAGCAGCACTCCTAGCGGGGGGAGCTCCTACAATGAGCAGTACTTC
D: TRBD2
J: TRBJ2-7
V: TRBV7-9
size: -

CDR3: CASSQDPENTEAFF
DNA: TGCGCCAGCAGCCAAGATCCGGAGAACACTGAAGCTTTCTTT
D: -
J: TRBJ1-1
V: TRBV4-3
size: -

CDR3: CASSSRAEVGETQYF
DNA: TGCGCCAGCAGCTCCCGGGCCGAAGTCGGAGAGACCCAGTACTTC
D: -
J: TRBJ2-5
V: TRBV5-1
size: -

CDR3: CASNPLRGGNSPLHF
DNA: TGTGCCAGTAACCCCCTGAGGGGGGGCAATTCACCCCTCCACTTT
D: -
J: TRBJ1-6
V: TRBV19
size: once

CDR3: CASSVGGGATDTQYF
DNA: TGTGCCAGCAGCGTAGGCGGGGGGGCTACAGATACGCAGTATTTT
D: TRBD2
J: TRBJ2-3
V: TRBV9
size: -

CDR3: CSARTSGQGGNQPQHF
DNA: TGCAGTGCTAGAACATCGGGACAGGGGGGCAATCAGCCCCAGCATTTT
D: TRBD1
J: TRBJ1-5
V: TRBV20-1
size: -

CDR3: CASSSPAGGNSYEQYF
DNA: TGTGCCAGCAGTTCTCCCGCGGGGGGGAATTCTTACGAGCAGTACTTC
D: TRBD2
J: TRBJ2-7
V: TRBV6-2/TRBV6-3
size: few

CDR3: CSVQTGWDQPQHF
DNA: TGCAGCGTGCAAACAGGGTGGGATCAGCCCCAGCATTTT
D: -
J: TRBJ1-5
V: TRBV29-1
size: -

CDR3: CSVSARNHQGESSRETQYF
DNA: TGCAGCGTTTCCGCGCGAAACCACCAGGGGGAAAGTAGTAGGGAGACCCAGTACTTC
D: TRBD1
J: TRBJ2-5
V: TRBV29-1
size: few

CDR3: CSATKTTGDTEAFF
DNA: TGCAGTGCTACTAAAACTACAGGGGACACTGAAGCTTTCTTT
D: TRBD1
J: TRBJ1-1
V: TRBV20-1
size: -

CDR3: CASRHGLAGGRTYNEQYF
DNA: TGTGCCAGCAGACACGGACTAGCGGGGGGCCGTACCTACAATGAGCAGTACTTC
D: TRBD2
J: TRBJ2-7
V: TRBV6-2/TRBV6-3
size: -

CDR3: CASGQLRQGDQETQYF
DNA: TGTGCCAGCGGACAACTGAGACAGGGGGACCAAGAGACCCAGTACTTC
D: TRBD1
J: TRBJ2-5
V: TRBV27
size: few

CDR3: CSARADRVGEQYF
DNA: TGCAGTGCTAGGGCCGACAGGGTAGGCGAGCAGTACTTC
D: TRBD1
J: TRBJ2-7
V: TRBV20-1
size: few

CDR3: CASSDGRGGYEQYF
DNA: TGTGCCAGCAGTGATGGCAGGGGAGGGTACGAGCAGTACTTC
D: -
J: TRBJ2-7
V: TRBV25-1
size: -

CDR3: CASSTRRGGYEQYF
DNA: TGTGCCAGCAGCACAAGGCGGGGGGGCTACGAGCAGTACTTC
D: TRBD2
J: TRBJ2-7
V: TRBV7-2
size: few

CDR3: CASSFDRTSFYAAFSEAFF
DNA: TGTGCCAGCAGTTTCGACCGGACATCTTTCTACGCCGCCTTTTCTGAAGCTTTCTTT
D: -
J: TRBJ1-1
V: TRBV28
size: -

CDR3: CSGVRGPQDTQYF
DNA: TGCAGTGGCGTGAGGGGGCCACAAGATACGCAGTATTTT
D: TRBD1
J: TRBJ2-3
V: TRBV20-1
size: -

CDR3: CASSLGREGSSYEQYF
DNA: TGTGCCAGCAGTTTAGGAAGGGAGGGGAGCTCCTACGAGCAGTACTTC
D: TRBD2
J: TRBJ2-7
V: TRBV12-3/TRBV12-4
size: few

CDR3: CSARDAQRGLYNEQFF
DNA: TGCAGTGCTAGAGATGCTCAGCGGGGGCTCTACAATGAGCAGTTCTTC
D: TRBD2
J: TRBJ2-1
V: TRBV20-1
size: -

CDR3: CASSFGLAGGGSYEQYF
DNA: TGCGCCAGCAGCTTTGGACTAGCGGGGGGCGGCAGCTACGAGCAGTACTTC
D: TRBD2
J: TRBJ2-7
V: TRBV5-1
size: -